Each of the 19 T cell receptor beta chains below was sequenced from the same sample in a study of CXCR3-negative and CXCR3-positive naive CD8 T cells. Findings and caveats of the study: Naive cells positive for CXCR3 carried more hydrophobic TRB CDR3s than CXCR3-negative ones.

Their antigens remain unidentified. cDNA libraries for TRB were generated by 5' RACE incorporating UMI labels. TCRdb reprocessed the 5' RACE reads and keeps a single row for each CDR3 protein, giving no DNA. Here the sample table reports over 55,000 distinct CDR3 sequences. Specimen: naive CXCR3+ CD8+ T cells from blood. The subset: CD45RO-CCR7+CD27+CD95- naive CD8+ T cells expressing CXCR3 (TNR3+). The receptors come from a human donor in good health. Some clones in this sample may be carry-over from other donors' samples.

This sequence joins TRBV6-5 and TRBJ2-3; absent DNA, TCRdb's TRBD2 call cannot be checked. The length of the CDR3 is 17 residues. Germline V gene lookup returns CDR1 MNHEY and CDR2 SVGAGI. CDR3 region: CASSYPLEGIRTDTQYF.

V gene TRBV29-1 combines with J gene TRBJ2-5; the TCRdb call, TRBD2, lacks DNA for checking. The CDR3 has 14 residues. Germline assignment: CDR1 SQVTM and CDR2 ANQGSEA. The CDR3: CSVLSAGRQETQYF.

The CDR3 spells CASSYGGQAQATGELFF. V and J are TRBV6-5 and TRBJ2-2; the TRBD1 assignment by TCRdb is unverifiable without DNA. Germline V lookup: CDR1 MNHEY, CDR2 SVGAGI. The CDR3 runs 17 residues.

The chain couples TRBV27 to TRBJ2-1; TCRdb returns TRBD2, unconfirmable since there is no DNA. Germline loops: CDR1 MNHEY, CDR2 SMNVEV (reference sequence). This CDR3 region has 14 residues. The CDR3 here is CASSPGAGGNEQFF.

CDR3 loop: CASREQGRVYNEQFF. The genes are TRBV12-3 or TRBV12-4 and TRBJ2-1; the TCRdb call, TRBD1, lacks DNA for checking. This CDR3 has 15 amino acids.

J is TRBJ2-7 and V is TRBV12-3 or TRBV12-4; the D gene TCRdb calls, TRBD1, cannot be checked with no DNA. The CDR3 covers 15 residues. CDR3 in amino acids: CASSLVQASFYEQYF.

The CDR3 sequence: CCVEDQGSYEQYF. V usage is TRBV29-1 and J usage is TRBJ2-7. CDR1 is SQVTM and CDR2 is ANQGSEA in the germline V gene. This CDR3 is built from 13 residues.

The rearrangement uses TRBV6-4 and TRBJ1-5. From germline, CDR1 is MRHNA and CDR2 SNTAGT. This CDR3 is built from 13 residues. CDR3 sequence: CASSPSSNQPQHF.

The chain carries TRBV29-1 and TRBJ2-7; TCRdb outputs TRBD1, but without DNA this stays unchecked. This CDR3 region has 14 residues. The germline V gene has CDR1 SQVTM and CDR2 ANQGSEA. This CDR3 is CSVQGAGGTYEQYF.

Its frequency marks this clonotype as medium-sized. The CDR3: CASSLDRRPTRSSYEQYF. This chain joins TRBV6-2 or TRBV6-3 and TRBJ2-7; no DNA is available, so the TRBD1 call from TCRdb remains unchecked. This CDR3 is built from 18 residues. CDR1 is MNHEY, CDR2 SVGEGT, per germline.

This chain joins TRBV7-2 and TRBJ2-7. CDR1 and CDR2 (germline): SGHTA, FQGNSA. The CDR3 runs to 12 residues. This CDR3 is CASSYIRDEQYF.

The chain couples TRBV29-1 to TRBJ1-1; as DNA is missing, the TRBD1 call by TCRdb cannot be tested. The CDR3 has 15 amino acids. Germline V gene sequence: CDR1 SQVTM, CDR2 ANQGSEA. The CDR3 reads CSVEDTGTGRTEAFF.

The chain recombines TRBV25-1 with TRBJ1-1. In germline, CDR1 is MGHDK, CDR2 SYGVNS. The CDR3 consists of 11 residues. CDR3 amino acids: CASGQNTEAFF.

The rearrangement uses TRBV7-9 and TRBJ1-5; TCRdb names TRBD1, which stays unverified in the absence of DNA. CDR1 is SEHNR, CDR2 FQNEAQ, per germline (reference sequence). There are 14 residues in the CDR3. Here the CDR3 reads CASSSNRGDQPQHF.

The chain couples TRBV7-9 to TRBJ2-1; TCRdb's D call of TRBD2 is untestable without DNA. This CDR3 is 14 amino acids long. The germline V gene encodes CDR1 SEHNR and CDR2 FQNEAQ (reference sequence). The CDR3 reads CASSFSGRINEQFF.

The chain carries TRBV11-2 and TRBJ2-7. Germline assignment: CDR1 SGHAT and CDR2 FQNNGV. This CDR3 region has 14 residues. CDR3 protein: CASSLEVSAYEQYF. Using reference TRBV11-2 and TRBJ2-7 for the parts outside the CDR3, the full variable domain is EAGVAQSPRYKIIEKRQSVAFWCNPISGHATLYWYQQILGQGPKLLIQFQNNGVVDDSQLPKDRFSAERLKGVDSTLKIQPAKLEDSAVYLCASSLEVSAYEQYFGPGTRLTVT.

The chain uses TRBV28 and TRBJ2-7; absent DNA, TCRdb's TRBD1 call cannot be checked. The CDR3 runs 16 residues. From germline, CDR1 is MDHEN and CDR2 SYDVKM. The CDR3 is CASSSGTGYRGYEQYF.

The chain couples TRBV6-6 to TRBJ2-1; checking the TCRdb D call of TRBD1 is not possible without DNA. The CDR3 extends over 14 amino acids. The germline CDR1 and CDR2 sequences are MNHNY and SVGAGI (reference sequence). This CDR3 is CASSFGGVHNEQFF.

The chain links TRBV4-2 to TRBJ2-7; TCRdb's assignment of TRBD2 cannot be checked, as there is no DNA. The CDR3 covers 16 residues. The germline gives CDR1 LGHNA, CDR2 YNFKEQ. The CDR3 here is CASSQGTSASSYEQYF.